A single sample is the source of the 28 T cell receptor beta chains below, sequenced in a study of T-cell memory formation after mild COVID-19. In TCRdb, the 5' RACE reads were re-called with MiXCR into one record per CDR3 protein. Among roughly 110,000 distinct CDR3 sequences listed, around 12% were seen once. Sample: PBMCs or a T cell subset sorted from them (not recorded which). These receptors came from an adult woman who had mild COVID-19 (a few samples of this study predate the infection). Cell type and time point are not known.

V is TRBV20-1 and J is TRBJ2-5; either TRBD1 or TRBD2 may supply D (5 bases each). Germline V CDR1 and CDR2: DFQATT, SNEGSKA (reference sequence). Trimming pared 3 bases from V and 4 bases from J, leaving 15 bases between. The CDR3 loop spans 14 amino acids. CDR3 region: CSASPGPRGETQYF. The CDR3 bases are TGCAGTGCTAGCCCGGGGCCCAGAGGAGAGACCCAGTACTTC.

The sample holds many counts of this clonotype. The chain combines TRBV7-9 with TRBJ2-7; 8 bases match TRBD1. V lost 3 bases and J lost 1; bases outside the gene matches: 2. The CDR3 spans 14 residues. Germline values: CDR1 SEHNR, CDR2 FQNEAQ (reference sequence). CDR3 DNA sequence: TGTGCCAGCAGCTTGACAGGGGCTTCCTACGAGCAGTACTTC. Encoded protein: CASSLTGASYEQYF.

This clonotype was seen a handful of times. The gene calls are TRBV7-9 and TRBJ2-7; 12 bases align to TRBD2. Germline V CDR1 and CDR2: SEHNR, FQNEAQ (reference sequence). There are 15 residues in the CDR3. V shed 5 bases and J 5 bases; nucleotides not matched to a gene: 7. CDR3 nucleotide sequence: TGTGCCAGCAGCCCACTAGCGGGAGGAAAGCACGAGCAGTACTTC. It is translated as CASSPLAGGKHEQYF.

This clonotype was found a few times. The chain couples TRBV6-1 to TRBJ2-1; D is unresolved. Germline CDR1 is MNHNS and CDR2 is SASEGT. V was clipped by 6 bases and J by 3 bases, with 6 bases between them. The CDR3 spans 12 residues. The CDR3 bases are TGTGCCAGCAGCCCCTACTACAATGAGCAGTTCTTC. Amino acid sequence: CASSPYYNEQFF.

This clonotype showed up just a few times. The V and J genes are TRBV5-6 and TRBJ2-4; D might be TRBD2 (6 bases). The germline V gene has CDR1 SGHDT and CDR2 YYEEEE. This CDR3 has 18 residues. V was trimmed by 0 bases and J by 0 bases, leaving 16 bases between them. The CDR3 here is CASSLVGSGVLAKNIQYF. In DNA, the CDR3 is TGTGCCAGCAGCTTGGTCGGGAGTGGAGTTCTAGCCAAAAACATTCAGTACTTC.

This clonotype was picked up one time. This may stem from a read error, because a much larger clone lies one nucleotide away. The chain uses TRBV29-1 and TRBJ2-3; D is uncertain. The CDR3 covers 13 residues. The V gene's germline CDR1 is SQVTM and CDR2 ANQGSEA. The CDR3 region has the DNA TGCAGCGTTCTCGCCACCGACACAGATACGCAGTGTTTT. It translates to CSVLATDTDTQCF.

This clonotype showed up just a few times. The genes are TRBV4-3 and TRBJ2-6, with D possibly matching TRBD1 (5 bases). The CDR3 loop spans 18 amino acids. Trimming took 0 bases from V and 0 from J, leaving 12 bases between them. Germline CDR1 and CDR2: LGHNA and YSLEER. The CDR3 is CASSQEILDSSGANVLTF. Written as DNA, the CDR3 is TGCGCCAGCAGCCAAGAGATCCTCGACAGCTCTGGGGCCAACGTCCTGACTTTC.

This clonotype was detected only a few times. The chain links TRBV4-1 to TRBJ1-4; TRBD1 matches 9 bases. V was pared by 4 bases and J by 8 bases, with 5 bases of the junction left unmatched. The CDR3 has 14 residues. Germline V gives CDR1 MGHRA, CDR2 YSYEKL. CDR3: CASSRGGTGEKLFF. CDR3 nucleotide sequence: TGCGCCAGCAGCCGGGGCGGGACAGGGGAAAAACTGTTTTTT.

The chain links TRBV13 to TRBJ2-7; D unresolved. This CDR3 is built from 15 residues. Germline lookup yields CDR1 PRHDT and CDR2 FYEKMQ (reference sequence). The V end lost 0 bases, the J end lost 1 base, and 10 bases lay between the germline ends. CDR3 loop: CASSLGLRFSYEQYF. The DNA of the CDR3 is TGTGCCAGCAGCTTAGGCCTGCGGTTTTCCTACGAGCAGTACTTC.

V is TRBV6-5 and J is TRBJ2-5; 15 positions agree with TRBD2. With 6 bases clipped from V and 3 bases from J, the junction kept 8 bases outside the gene matches. The germline CDR1 and CDR2 sequences are MNHEY and SVGAGI. The CDR3 is made up of 17 amino acids. CDR3 protein: CASSRTSGGAGEETQYF. CDR3 in DNA: TGTGCCAGCAGCCGGACTAGCGGGGGGGCAGGAGAAGAGACCCAGTACTTC.

The V call is TRBV29-1, the J call TRBJ2-2, with 10 bases that match TRBD2. After removal of 4 bases from V and 1 base from J, the junction contained 12 bases not matched to a gene. The germline V gene has CDR1 SQVTM and CDR2 ANQGSEA. CDR3 length: 18 amino acids. CDR3 sequence (DNA): TGCAGCGTTGTTGTGGGACTAGCGTCGACGAGGAACACCGGGGAGCTGTTTTTT. The encoded protein is CSVVVGLASTRNTGELFF.

This clonotype has just a few counts. The chain has TRBV9 and TRBJ2-1; 9 positions match TRBD2. Germline lookup yields CDR1 SGDLS and CDR2 YYNGEE. The CDR3 extends over 15 amino acids. After removal of 2 bases from V and 7 bases from J, the junction contained 7 bases not matched to a gene. Written as DNA, the CDR3 is TGTGCCAGCAGCGTTTCAGCGGGGGGCTCGAATGAGCAGTTCTTC. Amino acids: CASSVSAGGSNEQFF. The full variable domain, its missing parts supplied by reference TRBV9 and TRBJ2-1, is DSGVTQTPKHLITATGQRVTLRCSPRSGDLSVYWYQQSLDQGLQFLIQYYNGEERAKGNILERFSAQQFPDLHSELNLSSLELGDSALYFCASSVSAGGSNEQFFGPGTRLTVL.

The chain carries TRBV15 and TRBJ2-5, with TRBD1 matching 10 bases. This CDR3 comprises 16 residues. Germline values: CDR1 LNHNV, CDR2 YYDKDF (reference sequence). The V segment lost 3 bases and the J segment 1 base; nucleotides outside the gene matches: 5. DNA of the CDR3: TGTGCCACCAGCAGGACCGGGACAGGGGTCCAAGAGACCCAGTACTTC. This translates into CATSRTGTGVQETQYF.

The gene calls are TRBV5-6 and TRBJ2-2; weak D call: TRBD1 (6 bases). Germline values: CDR1 SGHDT, CDR2 YYEEEE. V was trimmed by 1 base and J by 4 bases, leaving 17 bases between them. The CDR3 spans 17 residues. DNA for the CDR3: TGTGCCAGCAGCTTGTACTCACAGGGATTGAGCACCGGGGAGCTGTTTTTT. It yields the protein CASSLYSQGLSTGELFF.

The V call is TRBV5-1, the J call TRBJ1-4; D uncertain. This CDR3 is 12 amino acids long. The germline V and J ends were trimmed by 4 bases and 8 bases, with 9 bases remaining between them. Germline V lookup: CDR1 SGHRS, CDR2 YFSETQ. CDR3 nucleotides: TGCGCCAGCAGCCCGGAAGGGGAAAAACTGTTTTTT. Its translation: CASSPEGEKLFF.

The rearrangement uses TRBV20-1 and TRBJ2-3; possibly TRBD2 for D (6 bases). The V end was cut by 0 bases, the J end by 2 bases, with 9 bases between. The CDR3 extends over 14 amino acids. Germline loops: CDR1 DFQATT, CDR2 SNEGSKA (reference sequence). This chain's CDR3 is CSARDLDYTDTQYF. As DNA, the CDR3 is TGCAGTGCTAGAGATCTGGACTACACAGATACGCAGTATTTT.

This chain connects TRBV29-1 to TRBJ2-7, with D tentatively TRBD1 (6 bases). Trimming removed 6 bases from V and 0 bases from J, with 15 bases in between. Per the germline V gene, CDR1 is SQVTM and CDR2 is ANQGSEA. This CDR3 is built from 14 residues. The CDR3 nucleotides read TGCAGCGTGTCGGGACACCTACTCTCCTACGAGCAGTACTTC. Its protein product is CSVSGHLLSYEQYF.

This chain uses TRBV11-2 with TRBJ2-3; 8 nucleotides align to TRBD2. Trimming removed 3 bases from V and 2 bases from J; junction bases left unmatched: 7. The V gene's germline CDR1 is SGHAT and CDR2 FQNNGV. This CDR3 has 16 amino acids. DNA for the CDR3: TGTGCCAGCAGCTTGGAAGTAGCGGGGCACACAGATACGCAGTATTTT. Residues: CASSLEVAGHTDTQYF.

The CDR3 region is CSVEEMSEAFF. DNA of the CDR3: TGCAGCGTTGAAGAGATGTCTGAAGCTTTCTTT. The chain employs TRBV29-1 and TRBJ1-1, with D unclear. Trimming shortened V by 0 bases and J by 6 bases, and 5 bases separated the two germline ends. Germline lookup yields CDR1 SQVTM and CDR2 ANQGSEA. The CDR3 has 11 residues.

V gene TRBV7-8 combines with J gene TRBJ2-7; 7 nucleotides align to TRBD2. The CDR3 is 17 amino acids. Germline V CDR1 and CDR2: SGHVS, FQNEAQ. The junction had 14 bases not matched to a gene; V was cut back by 3 bases and J by 3 bases. Here the CDR3 reads CASSFPREASIGYEQYF. In DNA form, the CDR3 reads TGTGCCAGCAGCTTCCCCCGGGAGGCCTCAATCGGCTACGAGCAGTACTTC.

A few counts support this clonotype. The genes are TRBV2 and TRBJ2-1, with TRBD2 identical over 8 bases. The CDR3 has 16 amino acids. Looked up from germline, CDR1 is SNHLY and CDR2 is FYNNEI. With V trimmed by 2 bases and J by 4 bases, 7 bases remained unmatched. CDR3 bases: TGTGCCAGCAGTGAAAGAGAGCGGGGGCCTTACAATGAGCAGTTCTTC. Translation gives CASSERERGPYNEQFF.

This clonotype was found a few times. This chain connects TRBV5-1 to TRBJ2-7; 8 positions match TRBD1. Germline CDR1 is SGHRS and CDR2 is YFSETQ. V lost 2 bases to trimming and J lost 3 bases; unmatched junction nucleotides: 10. The CDR3 is 16 residues long. The CDR3, as DNA: TGCGCCAGCAGCTTAGCCACCGGGACAGGAATCTACGAGCAGTACTTC. Translating gives CASSLATGTGIYEQYF.

The rearrangement uses TRBV24-1 and TRBJ2-2; TRBD1 matches 7 bases. J was trimmed by 3 bases and V by 7 bases; bases with no gene match: 4. Germline CDR1 KGHDR, CDR2 SFDVKD. The CDR3 spans 14 residues. The CDR3 region has the DNA TGTGCCACCAGACAGGGGAGAGACACCGGGGAGCTGTTTTTT. Translated: CATRQGRDTGELFF.

This clonotype was observed a few times. This chain uses TRBV24-1 with TRBJ1-5; D is uncertain. V lost 1 base to trimming and J lost 6 bases, with 6 bases between them. The length of the CDR3 is 13 residues. Germline CDR1 KGHDR, CDR2 SFDVKD. In DNA, the CDR3 is TGTGCCACCAGTGATTTCGGGAGTCAGCCCCAGCATTTT. This translates into CATSDFGSQPQHF.

This clonotype was counted between two and nine times. This chain joins TRBV20-1 and TRBJ2-7, with unresolved D. The V gene's germline CDR1 is DFQATT and CDR2 SNEGSKA (reference sequence). The CDR3 spans 14 residues. V dropped 0 bases and J dropped 2 bases, with 11 bases sitting between them. For the CDR3, the DNA is TGCAGTGCTAGAGATGGTTCGGAGCCCTACGAGCAGTACTTC. Its translation is CSARDGSEPYEQYF.

The sample holds a few counts of this clonotype. The V call is TRBV20-1, the J call TRBJ2-7; 9 bases line up with TRBD2. The germline V gene has CDR1 DFQATT and CDR2 SNEGSKA (reference sequence). The ends lost 5 bases at V and 3 bases at J; junction bases unmatched: 5. The CDR3 totals 13 residues. Here the CDR3 DNA reads TGCAGTGCTCATAGCGGGAGCAACTACGAGCAGTACTTC. It codes for CSAHSGSNYEQYF.

This clonotype appeared once. V and J are TRBV20-1 and TRBJ1-1; the D is unclear. CDR1 DFQATT and CDR2 SNEGSKA come from the germline V gene (reference sequence). V was pared by 5 bases and J by 8 bases, with 9 bases between. This CDR3 is 10 amino acids long. The CDR3 loop is CSAAVAEAFF. DNA of the CDR3: TGCAGTGCTGCAGTGGCGGAAGCTTTCTTT.

This clonotype was observed a handful of times. This chain links TRBV12-3 or TRBV12-4 with TRBJ2-7; D is perhaps TRBD1 or TRBD2 (5 bases each). This CDR3 region has 17 residues. V shed 3 bases and J shed 3 bases, with 21 bases lying between them. Here the CDR3 reads CASSFRTAAPGRYEQYF. The CDR3 coding sequence is TGTGCCAGCAGTTTTCGTACAGCCGCCCCGGGACGCTACGAGCAGTACTTC.